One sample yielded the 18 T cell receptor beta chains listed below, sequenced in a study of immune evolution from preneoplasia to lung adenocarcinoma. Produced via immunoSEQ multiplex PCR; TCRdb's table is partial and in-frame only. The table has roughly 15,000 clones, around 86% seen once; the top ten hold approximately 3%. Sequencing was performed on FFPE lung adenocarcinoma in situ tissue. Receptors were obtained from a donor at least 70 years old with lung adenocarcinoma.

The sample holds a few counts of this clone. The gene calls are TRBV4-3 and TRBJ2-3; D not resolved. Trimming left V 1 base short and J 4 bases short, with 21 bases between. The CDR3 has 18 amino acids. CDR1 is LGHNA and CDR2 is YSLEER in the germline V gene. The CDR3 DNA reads TGCGCCAGCAGCCAAGCCCCTTATAAGCCGGACGGATCAGATACGCAGTATTTT. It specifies CASSQAPYKPDGSDTQYF.

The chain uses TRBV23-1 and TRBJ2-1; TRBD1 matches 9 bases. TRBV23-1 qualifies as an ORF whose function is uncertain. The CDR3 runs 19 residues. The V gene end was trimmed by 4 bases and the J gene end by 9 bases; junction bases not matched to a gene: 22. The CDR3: CASSRWDRVGKGRGGEQFF. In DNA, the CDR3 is TGCGCCAGCAGTCGTTGGGACAGGGTGGGCAAGGGCAGGGGGGGTGAGCAGTTCTTC.

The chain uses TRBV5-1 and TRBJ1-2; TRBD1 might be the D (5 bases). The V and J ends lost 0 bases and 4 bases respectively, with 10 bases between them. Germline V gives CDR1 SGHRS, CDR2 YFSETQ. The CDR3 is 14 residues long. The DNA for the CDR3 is TGCGCCAGCAGCTTGGAGGAGGGGATCTATGGCTACACCTTC. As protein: CASSLEEGIYGYTF.

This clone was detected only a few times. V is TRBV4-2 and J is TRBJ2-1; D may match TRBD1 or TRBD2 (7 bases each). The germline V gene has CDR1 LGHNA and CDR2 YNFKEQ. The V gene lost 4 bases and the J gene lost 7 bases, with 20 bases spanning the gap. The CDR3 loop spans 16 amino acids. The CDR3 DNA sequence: TGTGCCAGCAGCCCCGCCGGCGCAGGGGGGGGGAATGAGCAGTTCTTC. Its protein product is CASSPAGAGGGNEQFF.

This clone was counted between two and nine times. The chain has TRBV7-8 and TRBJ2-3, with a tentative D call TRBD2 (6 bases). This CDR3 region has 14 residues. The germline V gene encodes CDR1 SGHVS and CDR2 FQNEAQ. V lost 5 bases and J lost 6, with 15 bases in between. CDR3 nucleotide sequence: TGTGCCAGCAGCATACTTACTGGAGGGGATACGCAGTATTTT. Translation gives CASSILTGGDTQYF.

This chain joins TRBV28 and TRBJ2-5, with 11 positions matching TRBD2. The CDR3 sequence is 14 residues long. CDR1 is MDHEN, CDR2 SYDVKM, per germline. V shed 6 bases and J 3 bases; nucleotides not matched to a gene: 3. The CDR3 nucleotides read TGTGCCAGCAGCTGGGGACTAGCGGAAGAGACCCAGTACTTC. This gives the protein CASSWGLAEETQYF.

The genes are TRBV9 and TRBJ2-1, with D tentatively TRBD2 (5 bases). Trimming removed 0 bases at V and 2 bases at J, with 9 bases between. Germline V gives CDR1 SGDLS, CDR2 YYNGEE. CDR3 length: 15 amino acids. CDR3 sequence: CASSVVPSPYNEQFF. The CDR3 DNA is TGTGCCAGCAGCGTAGTCCCTAGCCCCTACAATGAGCAGTTCTTC. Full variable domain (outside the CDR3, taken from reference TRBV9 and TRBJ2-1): DSGVTQTPKHLITATGQRVTLRCSPRSGDLSVYWYQQSLDQGLQFLIQYYNGEERAKGNILERFSAQQFPDLHSELNLSSLELGDSALYFCASSVVPSPYNEQFFGPGTRLTVL.

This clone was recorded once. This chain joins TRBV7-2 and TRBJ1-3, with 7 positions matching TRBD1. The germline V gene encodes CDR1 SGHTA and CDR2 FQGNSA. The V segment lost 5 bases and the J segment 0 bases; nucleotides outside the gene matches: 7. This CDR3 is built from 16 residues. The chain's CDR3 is CASSKDRTLSGNTIYF. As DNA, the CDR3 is TGTGCCAGCAGCAAGGACAGGACCCTCTCTGGAAACACCATATATTTT.

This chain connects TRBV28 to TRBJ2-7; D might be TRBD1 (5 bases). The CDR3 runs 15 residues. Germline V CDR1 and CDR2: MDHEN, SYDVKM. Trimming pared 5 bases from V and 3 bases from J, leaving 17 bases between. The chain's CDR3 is CASSPLTDGFYEQYF. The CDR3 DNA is TGTGCCAGCAGTCCCCTGACAGACGGATTCTACGAGCAGTACTTC.

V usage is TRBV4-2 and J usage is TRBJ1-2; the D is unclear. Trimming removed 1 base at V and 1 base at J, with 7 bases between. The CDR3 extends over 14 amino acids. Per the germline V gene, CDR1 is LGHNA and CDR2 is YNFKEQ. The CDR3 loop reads CASSQVSGNYGYTF. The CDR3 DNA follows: TGTGCCAGCAGCCAAGTCTCCGGTAACTATGGCTACACCTTC.

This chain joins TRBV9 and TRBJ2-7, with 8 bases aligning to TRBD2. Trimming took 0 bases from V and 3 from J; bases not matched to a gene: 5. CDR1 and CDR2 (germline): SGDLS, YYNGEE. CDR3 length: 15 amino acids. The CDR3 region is CASSVAGSGSYEQYF. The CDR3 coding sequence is TGTGCCAGCAGCGTAGCAGGCAGCGGGAGCTACGAGCAGTACTTC. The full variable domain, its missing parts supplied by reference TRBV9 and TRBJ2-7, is DSGVTQTPKHLITATGQRVTLRCSPRSGDLSVYWYQQSLDQGLQFLIQYYNGEERAKGNILERFSAQQFPDLHSELNLSSLELGDSALYFCASSVAGSGSYEQYFGPGTRLTVT.

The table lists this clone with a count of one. In DNA, the CDR3 is TGTGCCAGCCAAAATGTCGATGGGGGGGGTAACGAGCAGTACTTC. Translating gives CASQNVDGGGNEQYF. The chain has TRBV5-6 and TRBJ2-7, with 7 bases aligning to TRBD2. V lost 7 bases, J lost 5 bases, and 15 bases stayed unmatched. The germline V gene has CDR1 SGHDT and CDR2 YYEEEE. The CDR3 is made up of 15 amino acids.

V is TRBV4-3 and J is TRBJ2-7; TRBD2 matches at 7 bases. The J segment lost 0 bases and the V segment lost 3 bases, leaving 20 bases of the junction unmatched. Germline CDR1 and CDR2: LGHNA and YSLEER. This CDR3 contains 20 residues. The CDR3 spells CASSQQPSGDYISSSYEQYF. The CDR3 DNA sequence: TGCGCCAGCAGCCAGCAACCTAGCGGCGATTATATATCTAGCTCCTACGAGCAGTACTTC.

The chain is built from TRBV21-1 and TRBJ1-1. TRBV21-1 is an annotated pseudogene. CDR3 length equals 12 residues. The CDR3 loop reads CARTRPATEAFF. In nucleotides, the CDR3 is TGTGCCAGAACCCGTCCTGCGACTGAAGCTTTCTTT.

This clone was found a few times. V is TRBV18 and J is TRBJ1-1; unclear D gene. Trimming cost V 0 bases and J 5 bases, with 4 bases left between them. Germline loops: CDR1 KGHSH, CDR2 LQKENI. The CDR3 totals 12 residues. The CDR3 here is CASSPPGTEAFF. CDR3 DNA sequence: TGTGCCAGCTCACCACCGGGAACTGAAGCTTTCTTT.

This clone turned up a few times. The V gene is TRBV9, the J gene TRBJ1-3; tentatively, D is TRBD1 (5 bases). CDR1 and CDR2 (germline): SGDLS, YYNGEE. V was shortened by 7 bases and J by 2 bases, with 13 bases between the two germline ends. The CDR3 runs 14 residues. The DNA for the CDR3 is TGTGCCAGCGCGGGGCAGATAGCTGGAAACACCATATATTTT. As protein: CASAGQIAGNTIYF.

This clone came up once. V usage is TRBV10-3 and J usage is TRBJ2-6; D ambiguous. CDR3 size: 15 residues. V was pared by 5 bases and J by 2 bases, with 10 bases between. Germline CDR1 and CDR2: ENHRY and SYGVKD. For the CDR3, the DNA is TGTGCCATCAGTACCTTTGGGGCTGGGGCCAACGTCCTGACTTTC. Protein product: CAISTFGAGANVLTF.

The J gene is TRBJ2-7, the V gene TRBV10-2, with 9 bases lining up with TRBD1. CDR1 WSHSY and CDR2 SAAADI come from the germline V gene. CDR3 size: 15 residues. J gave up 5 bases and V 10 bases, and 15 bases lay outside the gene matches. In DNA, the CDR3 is TGCGCCAAGAATATGTCACCGGGACAGGGCAACGAGCAGTACTTC. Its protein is CAKNMSPGQGNEQYF.